This T cell receptor beta chain was documented in a study of blood T cell repertoires in COVID-19. Data came from immunoSEQ multiplex PCR; TCRdb stores just in-frame clones and leaves some out. The table has about 84,000 clones, approximately 78% seen once. J was trimmed by 1 base and V by 6 bases; bases with no gene match: 3. CDR3 length equals 15 residues. Germline lookup yields CDR1 MNHGY and CDR2 SVAAGI. The sample was peripheral blood. This chain links TRBV6-9 with TRBJ2-5, with TRBD2 identical over 12 bases. This clonotype originated in a woman aged 80 or over with acute or convalescent COVID-19. The CDR3 nucleotides read TGTGCCAGCAGGCTAGCGGGGGGGACCCAAGAGACCCAGTACTTC. Protein product: CASRLAGGTQETQYF.